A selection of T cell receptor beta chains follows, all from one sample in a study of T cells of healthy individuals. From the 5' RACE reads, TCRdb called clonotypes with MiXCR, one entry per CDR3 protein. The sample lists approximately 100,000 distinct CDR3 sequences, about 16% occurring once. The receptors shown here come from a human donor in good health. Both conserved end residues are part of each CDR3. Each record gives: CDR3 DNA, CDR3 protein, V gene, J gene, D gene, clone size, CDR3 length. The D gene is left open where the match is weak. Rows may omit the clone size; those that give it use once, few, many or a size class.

DNA: TGTGCCAGCAGTACAGGGGGCGTAGATCAGCCCCAGCATTTT
CDR3: CASSTGGVDQPQHF
V: TRBV12-3/TRBV12-4
J: TRBJ1-5
D: TRBD1
size: few
length: 14

DNA: TGTGCCAGCAGCGGGGGGGGGACTATCACAGATACGCAGTATTTT
CDR3: CASSGGGTITDTQYF
V: TRBV5-4
J: TRBJ2-3
D: TRBD2
size: once
length: 15

DNA: TGTGCCAGCCCACCAGGTCAGGGGTCCGTTGAAGCTTTCTTT
CDR3: CASPPGQGSVEAFF
V: TRBV28
J: TRBJ1-1
D: -
size: few
length: 14

DNA: TGTGCCAGCAGTCCAAGACAGGGCTCCGGGGAGCTGTTTTTT
CDR3: CASSPRQGSGELFF
V: TRBV12-3/TRBV12-4
J: TRBJ2-2
D: TRBD1
size: many
length: 14

DNA: TGTGCCAGCAGCTTAGACGGGACTAGCCAAGAGACCCAGTACTTC
CDR3: CASSLDGTSQETQYF
V: TRBV7-9
J: TRBJ2-5
D: TRBD2
size: few
length: 15

DNA: TGCAGTGTGTTGAGGGGGGGGGCCGATTATGAGCAGTTCTTC
CDR3: CSVLRGGADYEQFF
V: TRBV20-1
J: TRBJ2-1
D: -
size: many
length: 14

DNA: TGCAGCGTAGTACTCCTTAGCCAAGAGACCCAGTACTTC
CDR3: CSVVLLSQETQYF
V: TRBV29-1
J: TRBJ2-5
D: -
size: many
length: 13

DNA: TGTGCCTGGAGACCTGGGGCCAACGTCCTGACTTTC
CDR3: CAWRPGANVLTF
V: TRBV30
J: TRBJ2-6
D: -
size: -
length: 12

DNA: TGTGCCAGCAGCCAACTACCGGGCCCTACCCAGTTCTTC
CDR3: CASSQLPGPTQFF
V: TRBV14
J: TRBJ2-1
D: -
size: -
length: 13

DNA: TGCAGCGTTGAAGAGGGAAGGACAGGCGAAACCTACGAGCAGTACTTC
CDR3: CSVEEGRTGETYEQYF
V: TRBV29-1
J: TRBJ2-7
D: TRBD1
size: few
length: 16

DNA: TGTGCCAGCACCCCTACGGCGGGCACTGAAGCTTTCTTT
CDR3: CASTPTAGTEAFF
V: TRBV6-6
J: TRBJ1-1
D: -
size: once
length: 13

DNA: TGTGCCAGTAGTATCGGGACTAGCCATGCTGAGCAGTTCTTC
CDR3: CASSIGTSHAEQFF
V: TRBV19
J: TRBJ2-1
D: TRBD2
size: few
length: 14

DNA: TGTGCCAGCAGTTTATTAGCGGGAGGTTACGAGCAGTACTTC
CDR3: CASSLLAGGYEQYF
V: TRBV28
J: TRBJ2-7
D: TRBD2
size: many
length: 14

DNA: TGCGCCAGCAGCCTTCGACAGGGGTTTACCTACGAGCAGTACTTC
CDR3: CASSLRQGFTYEQYF
V: TRBV4-1
J: TRBJ2-7
D: TRBD1
size: many
length: 15

DNA: TGTGCCAGCAGCTCCAGGGCGGATGGGGCCAACGTCCTGACTTTC
CDR3: CASSSRADGANVLTF
V: TRBV5-5
J: TRBJ2-6
D: -
size: many
length: 15

DNA: TGCGCCAGCAGCCAAGATGAGGACGGGTACGAGCAGTACTTC
CDR3: CASSQDEDGYEQYF
V: TRBV4-3
J: TRBJ2-7
D: -
size: -
length: 14

DNA: TGCAGTGCTAGGGGTGGGGGCAGAAACACAGATACGCAGTATTTT
CDR3: CSARGGGRNTDTQYF
V: TRBV20-1
J: TRBJ2-3
D: -
size: -
length: 15

DNA: TGTGCCAGCTCACCAGCCGGTTTCAGCTCCTACGAGCAGTACTTC
CDR3: CASSPAGFSSYEQYF
V: TRBV18
J: TRBJ2-7
D: -
size: few
length: 15

DNA: TGTGCCAGCAGTTTACAGGGGCTGGGGGAGACCCAGTACTTC
CDR3: CASSLQGLGETQYF
V: TRBV28
J: TRBJ2-5
D: -
size: -
length: 14

DNA: TGTGCCAGCAGTCTTTTAGCGGGGGGGCCGGTCAATGAGCAGTTCTTC
CDR3: CASSLLAGGPVNEQFF
V: TRBV11-2
J: TRBJ2-1
D: TRBD2
size: -
length: 16

DNA: TGTGCCAGCGCCGAAGGGAGCGATTATCGCTACGAGCAGTACTTC
CDR3: CASAEGSDYRYEQYF
V: TRBV7-2
J: TRBJ2-7
D: -
size: -
length: 15

DNA: TGCGCCAGCAGCCAAGATTACCGGGAGCAGTACTTC
CDR3: CASSQDYREQYF
V: TRBV4-3
J: TRBJ2-7
D: -
size: -
length: 12

DNA: TGCGCCAGCAGCCCTTCCCTAAATCAGCCCCAGCATTTT
CDR3: CASSPSLNQPQHF
V: TRBV4-1
J: TRBJ1-5
D: -
size: -
length: 13

DNA: TGTGCCAGCAGTGAAAGGGTAGGCGGGAGAAAGAGTGATGAGCAGTTCTTC
CDR3: CASSERVGGRKSDEQFF
V: TRBV2
J: TRBJ2-1
D: TRBD2
size: -
length: 17

DNA: TGTGCCAGCAGCTTCCGGACTGGGAACACTGAAGCTTTCTTT
CDR3: CASSFRTGNTEAFF
V: TRBV7-9
J: TRBJ1-1
D: -
size: -
length: 14

DNA: TGCAGTGCCCAGGACTACTCCGAGAATTACAATGAGCAGTTCTTC
CDR3: CSAQDYSENYNEQFF
V: TRBV20-1
J: TRBJ2-1
D: -
size: many
length: 15

DNA: TGTGCCAGCAGGGGACAGGGCGGTGAGCAGTTCTTC
CDR3: CASRGQGGEQFF
V: TRBV28
J: TRBJ2-1
D: TRBD1
size: -
length: 12

DNA: TGTGCCAGCAGTTTCGGACTGGGGCAGTTCTTC
CDR3: CASSFGLGQFF
V: TRBV28
J: TRBJ2-1
D: -
size: -
length: 11

DNA: TGTGTGTCGGGAGGGCCCGCAGATACGCAGTATTTT
CDR3: CVSGGPADTQYF
V: TRBV28
J: TRBJ2-3
D: TRBD2
size: few
length: 12

DNA: TGTGCCAGCAGCCACGAACTAGGAAGCACCGGGGAGCTGTTTTTT
CDR3: CASSHELGSTGELFF
V: TRBV4-2
J: TRBJ2-2
D: -
size: many
length: 15

DNA: TGTGCCAGCACCCGGGACGGGGGCACAGATACGCAGTATTTT
CDR3: CASTRDGGTDTQYF
V: TRBV12-3/TRBV12-4
J: TRBJ2-3
D: -
size: -
length: 14

DNA: TGTGCCAGCAGTTTACCCGGGACAGGGCGGGGCTACACCTTC
CDR3: CASSLPGTGRGYTF
V: TRBV28
J: TRBJ1-2
D: TRBD1
size: -
length: 14

DNA: TGTGCCAGCAGCTTACTGGTAACCTACGAGCAGTACTTC
CDR3: CASSLLVTYEQYF
V: TRBV11-1
J: TRBJ2-7
D: -
size: few
length: 13

DNA: TGCAGCGTCATGCTCTTGGGGGAAATGAACACCGGGGAGCTGTTTTTT
CDR3: CSVMLLGEMNTGELFF
V: TRBV29-1
J: TRBJ2-2
D: -
size: few
length: 16

DNA: TGTGCCAGCGTAAGGGGGCTGGGAGCCGGAAACACCATATATTTT
CDR3: CASVRGLGAGNTIYF
V: TRBV2
J: TRBJ1-3
D: TRBD1
size: few
length: 15

DNA: TGTGCCAGCAGCGTAGGCGGGACAGGAGACTACGAGCAGTACTTC
CDR3: CASSVGGTGDYEQYF
V: TRBV9
J: TRBJ2-7
D: TRBD1
size: -
length: 15

DNA: TGCGCCAGCAGCTCGGGGCCGGGGTTAGAGACCCAGTACTTC
CDR3: CASSSGPGLETQYF
V: TRBV5-1
J: TRBJ2-5
D: -
size: many
length: 14

DNA: TGTGCCAGCAGCTTTAGCGGGGGGAAGACCCAGTACTTC
CDR3: CASSFSGGKTQYF
V: TRBV7-2
J: TRBJ2-5
D: TRBD2
size: -
length: 13

DNA: TGCAGTGCTAGATCGGGAACTCAGGGGGCGCTTGCTGATTCACCCCTCCACTTT
CDR3: CSARSGTQGALADSPLHF
V: TRBV20-1
J: TRBJ1-6
D: TRBD1
size: -
length: 18

DNA: TGTGCCAGCACCGGGGTTAGAGGGTCGGTGAACACTGAAGCTTTCTTT
CDR3: CASTGVRGSVNTEAFF
V: TRBV4-2
J: TRBJ1-1
D: -
size: -
length: 16

DNA: TGTGCCTCCAGCGGGAGCGCAGATACGCAGTATTTT
CDR3: CASSGSADTQYF
V: TRBV10-3
J: TRBJ2-3
D: TRBD2
size: -
length: 12

DNA: TGTGCCAGCAGCTCATCGACTAGTAAGACCCAGTGCTTC
CDR3: CASSSSTSKTQCF
V: TRBV7-3
J: TRBJ2-5
D: -
size: once
length: 13

DNA: TGTGCCAGCAATAAGAGGACAGGCCAAGAGACCCAGTACTTC
CDR3: CASNKRTGQETQYF
V: TRBV28
J: TRBJ2-5
D: TRBD1
size: few
length: 14

DNA: TGCGCCAGCAGCTTGGACACAGATACGCAGTATTTT
CDR3: CASSLDTDTQYF
V: TRBV5-1
J: TRBJ2-3
D: -
size: -
length: 12

DNA: TGTGCCAGCAGCCAGCCCTCAGGCTCCTACAATGAGCAGTTCTTC
CDR3: CASSQPSGSYNEQFF
V: TRBV3-1
J: TRBJ2-1
D: -
size: -
length: 15

DNA: TGCGCCAGCAGCAGCCCCACTGAAGCTTTCTTT
CDR3: CASSSPTEAFF
V: TRBV5-1
J: TRBJ1-1
D: -
size: few
length: 11

DNA: TGTGCCAGCAGCGTATTCGGGACACTTAATTCACCCCTCCACTTT
CDR3: CASSVFGTLNSPLHF
V: TRBV9
J: TRBJ1-6
D: -
size: few
length: 15

DNA: TGTGCCAGCAGTAACAGGGGGTCGGAGACCCAGTACTTC
CDR3: CASSNRGSETQYF
V: TRBV12-3/TRBV12-4
J: TRBJ2-5
D: TRBD1
size: many
length: 13

DNA: TGCAGCGTTGAAGGCGCCGACAGGAGGCAGTTCTTC
CDR3: CSVEGADRRQFF
V: TRBV29-1
J: TRBJ2-1
D: -
size: -
length: 12

DNA: TGCAGTGCTAGAGCTGTTAGCGGGAGTTGGGATGAGCAGTTCTTC
CDR3: CSARAVSGSWDEQFF
V: TRBV20-1
J: TRBJ2-1
D: TRBD2
size: few
length: 15

DNA: TGTGCCACCAGCATCCCTCGTTCCGTGGCCAACGTCCTGACTTTC
CDR3: CATSIPRSVANVLTF
V: TRBV15
J: TRBJ2-6
D: -
size: few
length: 15

DNA: TGCGCCAGCAGCCAAGTTTCAAGGGACAGGTTATTCTATGGCTACACCTTC
CDR3: CASSQVSRDRLFYGYTF
V: TRBV4-3
J: TRBJ1-2
D: TRBD1
size: -
length: 17

DNA: TGCAGTGCTAGCCGGGGACAGACATACGAGCAGTACTTC
CDR3: CSASRGQTYEQYF
V: TRBV20-1
J: TRBJ2-7
D: TRBD1
size: few
length: 13

DNA: TGCAGCTTTCAGGGCCAGGGCTACGAGCAGTACTTC
CDR3: CSFQGQGYEQYF
V: TRBV29-1
J: TRBJ2-7
D: -
size: few
length: 12

DNA: TGTGCCAGCAGGACCTCCTTGATGAACACTGAAGCTTTCTTT
CDR3: CASRTSLMNTEAFF
V: TRBV6-5
J: TRBJ1-1
D: -
size: many
length: 14